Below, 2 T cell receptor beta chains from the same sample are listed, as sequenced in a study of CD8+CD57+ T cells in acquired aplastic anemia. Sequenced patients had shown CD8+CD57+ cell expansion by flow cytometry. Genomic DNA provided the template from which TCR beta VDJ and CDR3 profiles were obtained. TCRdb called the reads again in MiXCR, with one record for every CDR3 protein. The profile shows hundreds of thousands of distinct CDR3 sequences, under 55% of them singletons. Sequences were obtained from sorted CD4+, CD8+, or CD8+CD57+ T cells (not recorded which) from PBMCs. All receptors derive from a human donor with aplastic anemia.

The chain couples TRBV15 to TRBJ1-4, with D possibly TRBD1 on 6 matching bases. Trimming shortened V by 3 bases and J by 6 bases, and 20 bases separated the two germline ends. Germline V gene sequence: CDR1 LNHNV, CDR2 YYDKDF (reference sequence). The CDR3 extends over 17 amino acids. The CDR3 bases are TGTGCCACCAGCAGCTTGACGGACAGCGAAGGAGATGAAAAACTGTTTTTT. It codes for CATSSLTDSEGDEKLFF.

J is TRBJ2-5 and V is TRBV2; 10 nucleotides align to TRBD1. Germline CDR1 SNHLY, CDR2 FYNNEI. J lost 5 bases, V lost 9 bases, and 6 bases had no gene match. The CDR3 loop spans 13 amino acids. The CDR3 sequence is CASTGTGAETQYF. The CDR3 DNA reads TGTGCCAGTACCGGGACAGGGGCGGAGACCCAGTACTTC.